The next 23 T cell receptor beta chains were all read from a single sample in a study of OX40 agonist ivuxolimab in advanced cancers. Profiled with immunoSEQ multiplex PCR; TCRdb holds only in-frame clones, not every one. This table holds some 35,000 clones, 65% to 80% found once. The sequencing here drew on CD4+ or CD8+ T cells sorted from blood, taken in a trial of the OX40 agonist ivuxolimab. These receptors originate from an adult with an advanced solid tumor such as melanoma, head and neck, liver or kidney cancer.

V gene TRBV9 combines with J gene TRBJ1-2; D perhaps matches TRBD1 (5 bases). Per the germline V gene, CDR1 is SGDLS and CDR2 is YYNGEE. The CDR3 has 15 residues. V was trimmed by 4 bases and J by 5 bases, leaving 18 bases between them. The CDR3: CASSLKTASSYGYTF. The DNA for the CDR3 is TGTGCCAGCAGCCTAAAGACAGCCTCCTCGTATGGCTACACCTTC.

This sequence joins TRBV10-3 and TRBJ2-1; 13 bases are shared with TRBD2. This CDR3 has 15 residues. Looked up from germline, CDR1 is ENHRY and CDR2 is SYGVKD. With 6 bases clipped from V and 5 bases from J, the junction kept 4 bases outside the gene matches. The CDR3 loop is CAIRPGLAGNNEQFF. The CDR3 region has the DNA TGTGCCATCAGGCCGGGACTAGCGGGGAACAATGAGCAGTTCTTC.

On this clone: This same CDR3 is encoded by further DNA sequences in the sample. The rearrangement links TRBV11-3 to TRBJ1-1; D unresolved. Germline-derived CDR1 and CDR2 are SGHNT and YENEEA. Between the trimmed V and J ends, which lost 5 bases and 1 base, there was a span of 8 bases. This CDR3 region has 13 residues. The CDR3: CASSLEENTEAFF. CDR3 nucleotides: TGTGCCAGCAGCCTGGAAGAGAACACTGAAGCTTTCTTT.

The J gene is TRBJ2-1, the V gene TRBV11-1, with a tentative D call TRBD2 (5 bases). Germline V CDR1 and CDR2: SGHAT, FQDESV (reference sequence). Trimming took off 3 bases at V and 0 bases at J, with 12 bases between the two ends. This CDR3 comprises 16 residues. Here the CDR3 DNA reads TGTGCCAGCAGCTTTTTTCCTGGGAGCTCCTACAATGAGCAGTTCTTC. Translation gives CASSFFPGSSYNEQFF.

V is TRBV28 and J is TRBJ2-3, with 10 bases identical to TRBD1. The CDR3 has 18 amino acids. Unmatched junction bases numbered 8, after V lost 1 base and J lost 1 base. CDR1 is MDHEN, CDR2 SYDVKM, per germline. CDR3 nucleotide sequence: TGTGCCAGCAGTTTATTCGGGACAGGGGTTCTGGGCACAGATACGCAGTATTTT. Translation: CASSLFGTGVLGTDTQYF.

The CDR3 sequence: CSVEGATGVPLTQYF. The CDR3 DNA is TGCAGCGTTGAAGGGGCAACAGGGGTCCCACTAACGCAGTATTTT. The chain joins TRBV29-1 to TRBJ2-3, with 7 bases lining up with TRBD1. Germline assignment: CDR1 SQVTM and CDR2 ANQGSEA. The CDR3 runs to 15 residues. Losses at the gene ends were 1 base for V and 9 bases for J; bases not matched to a gene: 13.

As to this clone: The sample has other DNA sequences that encode this CDR3 too. The chain links TRBV30 to TRBJ1-2; no firm D call. In germline, CDR1 is GTSNPN, CDR2 SVGIG (reference sequence). Trimming took 1 base from V and 5 from J, leaving 8 bases between them. The CDR3 loop spans 12 amino acids. CDR3 sequence: CAWSAGLYGYTF. In DNA form, the CDR3 reads TGTGCCTGGAGTGCGGGTCTGTATGGCTACACCTTC.

This clone was observed a few times. The chain couples TRBV18 to TRBJ2-1, with 9 positions matching TRBD2. The CDR3 has 16 residues. Germline V CDR1 and CDR2: KGHSH, LQKENI. Trimming at V came to 0 bases and at J to 7 bases, leaving 7 bases not matched to a gene. The CDR3 DNA reads TGTGCCAGCTCACCACCCAACGCGGGAGGGATAAATGAGCAGTTCTTC. It encodes CASSPPNAGGINEQFF.

V usage is TRBV13 and J usage is TRBJ2-1, with 7 bases matching TRBD2. The germline V gene encodes CDR1 PRHDT and CDR2 FYEKMQ (reference sequence). The J segment lost 7 bases and the V segment lost 4 bases, leaving 10 bases of the junction unmatched. There are 15 residues in the CDR3. This chain's CDR3 is CASSSLREGGNEQFF. The CDR3 bases are TGTGCCAGCAGCTCCCTGAGGGAGGGCGGTAATGAGCAGTTCTTC.

In DNA form, the CDR3 reads TGTGCCAGCAGTCTCAGCTCCTACGAGCAGTACTTC. Translated, it gives CASSLSSYEQYF. The genes are TRBV28 and TRBJ2-7; D gene ambiguous. CDR1 is MDHEN and CDR2 is SYDVKM in the germline V gene. Trimming removed 5 bases at V and 0 bases at J, with 5 bases between. This CDR3 is built from 12 residues.

V gene TRBV6-5 combines with J gene TRBJ2-1; 9 bases line up with TRBD2. CDR3 length: 16 amino acids. V lost 2 bases, J lost 5 bases, and 7 bases stayed unmatched. CDR1 is MNHEY and CDR2 is SVGAGI in the germline V gene. CDR3 DNA: TGTGCCAGCAGTTACGGTAGCGGGAGTTCCCACAATGAGCAGTTCTTC. Protein sequence: CASSYGSGSSHNEQFF.

This clone has only a few counts. This rearrangement joins TRBV28 to TRBJ2-7, with D perhaps matching TRBD1 (5 bases). The CDR3 sequence is 14 residues long. Per the germline V gene, CDR1 is MDHEN and CDR2 is SYDVKM. Trimming stripped 2 bases from V and 4 bases from J, with 12 bases between. CDR3 sequence: CASSLAQGWYEQYF. Written as DNA, the CDR3 is TGTGCCAGCAGTTTAGCGCAGGGATGGTACGAGCAGTACTTC.

The chain has TRBV19 and TRBJ2-5; D uncertain. Germline loops: CDR1 LNHDA, CDR2 SQIVND (reference sequence). The CDR3 consists of 13 residues. V lost 3 bases and J 4 bases, leaving 9 bases between the germline ends. The CDR3 spells CASSIGQVETQYF. Written as DNA, the CDR3 is TGTGCCAGTAGTATTGGGCAGGTAGAGACCCAGTACTTC.

The genes are TRBV10-3 and TRBJ2-5, with D unresolved. This CDR3 spans 13 amino acids. Germline CDR1 and CDR2: ENHRY and SYGVKD. V lost 5 bases and J lost 5, with 12 bases in between. The CDR3 DNA follows: TGTGCCATCAGTAGACAAGCCAAGGAGACCCAGTACTTC. It specifies CAISRQAKETQYF.

The chain carries TRBV9 and TRBJ2-3; the match to TRBD2 covers 9 bases. The germline V gene encodes CDR1 SGDLS and CDR2 YYNGEE. This CDR3 is built from 17 residues. V lost 3 bases and J lost 4; bases outside the gene matches: 12. CDR3 nucleotides: TGTGCCAGCAGCGGCCAATTAGCGGGAGTCGGCCCAGATACGCAGTATTTT. Encoded protein: CASSGQLAGVGPDTQYF.

The chain joins TRBV9 to TRBJ2-2; D not resolved. The CDR3 is 13 residues long. The V end lost 0 bases, the J end lost 3 bases, and 3 bases lay between the germline ends. CDR1 and CDR2 (germline): SGDLS, YYNGEE. In nucleotides, the CDR3 is TGTGCCAGCAGCGTAGCTGACACCGGGGAGCTGTTTTTT. It codes for CASSVADTGELFF.

V usage is TRBV28 and J usage is TRBJ1-3; D unresolved. V shed 5 bases and J shed 0 bases, with 14 bases lying between them. The CDR3 totals 16 residues. From germline, CDR1 is MDHEN and CDR2 SYDVKM. CDR3 DNA: TGTGCCAGCAGTCTAGTCCCCGGGAGCTCTGGAAACACCATATATTTT. Protein: CASSLVPGSSGNTIYF.

This clone has just a few counts. The rearrangement uses TRBV7-9 and TRBJ2-2; D ambiguous. The V and J ends lost 10 bases and 3 bases respectively, with 9 bases between them. Germline V gene data show CDR1 as SEHNR and CDR2 as FQNEAQ (reference sequence). This CDR3 is built from 12 residues. The CDR3 sequence: CATAIDTGELFF. The CDR3 DNA is TGTGCCACAGCCATAGACACCGGGGAGCTGTTTTTT.

The chain has TRBV6-1 and TRBJ1-4; D not certain. Trimming took 6 bases from V and 6 from J, leaving 11 bases between them. CDR1 is MNHNS and CDR2 is SASEGT in the germline V gene. The CDR3 has 13 residues. CDR3 region: CASRLRQDEKLFF. CDR3 in DNA: TGTGCCAGCAGGTTGCGTCAGGATGAAAAACTGTTTTTT.

A few counts support this clone. The chain has TRBV4-2 and TRBJ2-1; 7 bases agree with TRBD2. The V segment lost 0 bases and the J segment 6 bases; nucleotides outside the gene matches: 11. CDR1 and CDR2 from the germline V gene are LGHNA and YNFKEQ. The CDR3 loop spans 17 amino acids. The CDR3 DNA reads TGTGCCAGCAGCCAAGATTCCGCGGGAGAGATCGGCAATGAGCAGTTCTTC. This encodes CASSQDSAGEIGNEQFF.

This sequence joins TRBV27 and TRBJ2-6; D is ambiguous. Germline CDR1 is MNHEY and CDR2 is SMNVEV (reference sequence). V was pared by 3 bases and J by 4 bases, with 4 bases between. CDR3 length equals 13 residues. The chain's CDR3 is CASSFRGANVLTF. DNA of the CDR3: TGTGCCAGCAGTTTCAGAGGGGCCAACGTCCTGACTTTC.

The CDR3: CASSLQGYNEKLFF. CDR3 in DNA: TGTGCCAGCAGTTTACAGGGGTATAATGAAAAACTGTTTTTT. The chain employs TRBV7-2 and TRBJ1-4; 7 bases line up with TRBD1. V shed 6 bases and J 4 bases; nucleotides not matched to a gene: 5. The germline V gene has CDR1 SGHTA and CDR2 FQGNSA. The CDR3 is 14 amino acids.

This chain uses TRBV9 with TRBJ2-5; 8 bases are a match to TRBD2. CDR1 is SGDLS and CDR2 is YYNGEE in the germline V gene. The CDR3 runs to 16 residues. V lost 4 bases, J lost 1 base, and 9 bases stayed unmatched. CDR3 DNA: TGTGCCAGCAGCCCTTTAAGAACTAGCGGCCAAGAGACCCAGTACTTC. It is translated as CASSPLRTSGQETQYF.